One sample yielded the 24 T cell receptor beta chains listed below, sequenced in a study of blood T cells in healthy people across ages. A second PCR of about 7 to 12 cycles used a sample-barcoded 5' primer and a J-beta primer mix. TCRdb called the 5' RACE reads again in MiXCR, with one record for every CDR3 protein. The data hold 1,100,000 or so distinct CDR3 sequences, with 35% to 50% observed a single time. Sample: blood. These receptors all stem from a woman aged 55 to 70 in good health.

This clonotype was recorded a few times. This CDR3 reads CASRGRSTDTQYF. The CDR3 DNA reads as TGTGCCAGCCGGGGCAGAAGCACAGATACGCAGTATTTT. This chain uses TRBV28 with TRBJ2-3, with D perhaps matching TRBD1 or TRBD2 (5 bases each). Germline CDR1 MDHEN, CDR2 SYDVKM. The V and J ends lost 8 bases and 0 bases respectively, with 9 bases between them. The CDR3 is 13 residues long.

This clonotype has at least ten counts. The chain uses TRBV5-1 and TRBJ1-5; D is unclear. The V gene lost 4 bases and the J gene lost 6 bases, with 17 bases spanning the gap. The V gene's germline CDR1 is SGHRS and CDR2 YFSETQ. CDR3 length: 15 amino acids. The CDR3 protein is CASSPGPPGSQPQHF. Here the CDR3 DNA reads TGCGCCAGCAGCCCGGGCCCCCCCGGCTCTCAGCCCCAGCATTTT.

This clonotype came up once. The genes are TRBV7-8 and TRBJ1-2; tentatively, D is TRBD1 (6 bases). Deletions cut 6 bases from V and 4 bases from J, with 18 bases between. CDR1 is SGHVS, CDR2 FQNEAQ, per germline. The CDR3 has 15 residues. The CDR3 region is CASRLSGVSLYGYTF. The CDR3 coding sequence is TGTGCCAGCAGGCTCTCAGGGGTCTCCCTCTATGGCTACACCTTC.

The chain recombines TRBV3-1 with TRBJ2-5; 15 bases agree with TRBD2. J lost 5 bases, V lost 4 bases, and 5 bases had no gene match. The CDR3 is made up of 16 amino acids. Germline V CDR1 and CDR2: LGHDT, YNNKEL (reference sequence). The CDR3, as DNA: TGTGCCAGCAGCCGGGGGACTAGCGGGAGGACGGAGACCCAGTACTTC. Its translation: CASSRGTSGRTETQYF.

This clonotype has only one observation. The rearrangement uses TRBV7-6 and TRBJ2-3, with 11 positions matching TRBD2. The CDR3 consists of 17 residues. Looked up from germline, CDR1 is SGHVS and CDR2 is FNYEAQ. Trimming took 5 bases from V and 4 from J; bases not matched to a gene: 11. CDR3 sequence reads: CASSGSGRAFNPDTQYF. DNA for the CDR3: TGTGCCAGCAGCGGTAGCGGGAGGGCCTTTAATCCAGATACGCAGTATTTT.

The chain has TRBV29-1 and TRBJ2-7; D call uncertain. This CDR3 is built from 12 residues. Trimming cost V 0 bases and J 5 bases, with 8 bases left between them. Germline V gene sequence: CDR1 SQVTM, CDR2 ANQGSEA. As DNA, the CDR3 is TGCAGCGTTGAAGATCTATCTCACGAGCAGTACTTC. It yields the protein CSVEDLSHEQYF.

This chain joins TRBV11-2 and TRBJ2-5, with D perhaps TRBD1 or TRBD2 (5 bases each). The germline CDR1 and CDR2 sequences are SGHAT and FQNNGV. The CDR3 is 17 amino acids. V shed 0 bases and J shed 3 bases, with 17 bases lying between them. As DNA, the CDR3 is TGTGCCAGCAGCTTAGATTTGGTAACTAGAGGGGAAGAGACCCAGTACTTC. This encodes CASSLDLVTRGEETQYF.

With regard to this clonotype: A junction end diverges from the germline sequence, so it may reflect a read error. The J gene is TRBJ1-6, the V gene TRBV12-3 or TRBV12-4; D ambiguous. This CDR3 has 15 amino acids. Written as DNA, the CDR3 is TGTGCCAGCAGTTTAGCGCGAACGGGCGATTCACCCCCCCACTTT. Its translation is CASSLARTGDSPPHF.

CDR3 DNA sequence: TGTGCCAGCAGCCGCCGGAGGGCCTTGTACGAGCAGTACTTC. It codes for CASSRRRALYEQYF. This rearrangement joins TRBV3-1 to TRBJ2-7, with a weak D call TRBD2 (6 bases). The CDR3 is 14 amino acids. Trimming removed 4 bases at V and 4 bases at J, with 14 bases between. Germline V CDR1 and CDR2: LGHDT, YNNKEL (reference sequence).

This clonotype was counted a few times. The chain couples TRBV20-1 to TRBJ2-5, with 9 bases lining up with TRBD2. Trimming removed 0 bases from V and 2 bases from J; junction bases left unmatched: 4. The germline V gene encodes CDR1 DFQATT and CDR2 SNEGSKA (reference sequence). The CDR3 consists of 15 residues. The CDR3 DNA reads TGCAGTGCTAGAGATCTGGCGGGAGGGCAAGAGACCCAGTACTTC. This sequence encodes CSARDLAGGQETQYF.

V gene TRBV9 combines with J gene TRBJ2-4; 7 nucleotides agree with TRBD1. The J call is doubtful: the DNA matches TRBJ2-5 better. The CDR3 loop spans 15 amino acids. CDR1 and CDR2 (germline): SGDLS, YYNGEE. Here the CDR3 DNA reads TGTGCCAGCGGCGAACACGGACAGGATCAAGAGACCCAGTACTTC. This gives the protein CASGEHGQDQETQYF.

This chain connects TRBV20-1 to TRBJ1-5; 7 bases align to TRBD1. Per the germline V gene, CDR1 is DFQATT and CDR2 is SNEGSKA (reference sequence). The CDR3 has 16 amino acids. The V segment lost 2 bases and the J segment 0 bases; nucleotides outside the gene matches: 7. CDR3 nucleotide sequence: TGCAGTGCTAGATCGGGACAGAGTTATAGCAATCAGCCCCAGCATTTT. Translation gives CSARSGQSYSNQPQHF.

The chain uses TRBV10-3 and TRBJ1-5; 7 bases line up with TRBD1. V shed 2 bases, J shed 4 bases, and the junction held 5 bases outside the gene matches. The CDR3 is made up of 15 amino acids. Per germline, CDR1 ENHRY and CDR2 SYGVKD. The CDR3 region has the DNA TGTGCCATCAGTGAGGGAGACAGGGTAAATCAGCCCCAGCATTTT. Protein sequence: CAISEGDRVNQPQHF.

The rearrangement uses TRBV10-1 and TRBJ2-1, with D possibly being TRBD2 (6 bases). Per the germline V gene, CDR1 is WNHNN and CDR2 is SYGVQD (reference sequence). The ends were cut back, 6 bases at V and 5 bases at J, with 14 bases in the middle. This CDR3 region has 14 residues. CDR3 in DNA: TGCGCCAGCAGCCCTGGAGGGCCGGACAATGAGCAGTTCTTC. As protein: CASSPGGPDNEQFF.

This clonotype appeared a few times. CDR3 coding DNA: TGTGCCAGCAGCCTAGACCTAGCGATCGAGACCCAGTACTTC. Encoded protein: CASSLDLAIETQYF. V gene TRBV28 combines with J gene TRBJ2-5; maybe TRBD2 (6 bases). Trimming pared 6 bases from V and 5 bases from J, leaving 16 bases between. CDR3 length equals 14 residues. Germline V gene lookup returns CDR1 MDHEN and CDR2 SYDVKM.

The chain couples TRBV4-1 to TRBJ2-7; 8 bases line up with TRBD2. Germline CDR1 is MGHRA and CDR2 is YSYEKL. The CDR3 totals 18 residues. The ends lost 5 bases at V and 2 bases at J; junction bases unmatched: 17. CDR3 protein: CASSYSWGREGTTYEQYF. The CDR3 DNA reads TGCGCCAGCAGCTACTCATGGGGTCGGGAGGGAACGACCTACGAGCAGTACTTC.

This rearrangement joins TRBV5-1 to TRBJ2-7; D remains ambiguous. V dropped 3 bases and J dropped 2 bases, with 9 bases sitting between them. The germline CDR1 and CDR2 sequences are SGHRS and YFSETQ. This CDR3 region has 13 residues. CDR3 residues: CASSWENAYEQYF. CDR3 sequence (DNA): TGCGCCAGCAGCTGGGAAAATGCCTACGAGCAGTACTTC.

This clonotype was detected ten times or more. The CDR3 region has the DNA TGCGCCAGCAGCTTAGGGAAGAGCTCCTACGAGCAGTACTTC. It is translated as CASSLGKSSYEQYF. This chain links TRBV5-1 with TRBJ2-7; no reliable D call. The CDR3 is 14 amino acids. Germline values: CDR1 SGHRS, CDR2 YFSETQ. The V end lost 2 bases, the J end lost 0 bases, and 9 bases lay between the germline ends.

The CDR3 sequence: CASSSPVEGADGYTF. The CDR3 DNA reads as TGTGCCAGCAGCTCACCTGTGGAGGGGGCGGATGGCTACACCTTC. The chain uses TRBV5-4 and TRBJ1-2; the match to TRBD1 covers 7 bases. Germline assignment: CDR1 SGHNT and CDR2 YYREEE (reference sequence). V was pared by 3 bases and J by 6 bases, with 11 bases of the junction left unmatched. The length of the CDR3 is 15 residues.

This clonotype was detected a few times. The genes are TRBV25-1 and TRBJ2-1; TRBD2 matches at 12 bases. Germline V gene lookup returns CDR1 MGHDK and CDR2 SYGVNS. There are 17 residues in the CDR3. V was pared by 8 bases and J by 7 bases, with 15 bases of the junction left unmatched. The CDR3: CASVLTSGRGSENEQFF. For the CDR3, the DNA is TGTGCCAGCGTCCTGACTAGCGGGAGAGGGTCTGAGAATGAGCAGTTCTTC.

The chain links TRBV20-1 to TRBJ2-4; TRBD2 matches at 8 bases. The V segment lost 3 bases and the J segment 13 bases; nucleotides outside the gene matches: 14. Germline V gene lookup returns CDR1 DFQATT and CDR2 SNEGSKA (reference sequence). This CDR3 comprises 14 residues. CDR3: CSASLVSGRGEQYF. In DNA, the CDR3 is TGCAGTGCTAGCCTGGTAAGCGGGAGAGGGGAGCAGTACTTC.

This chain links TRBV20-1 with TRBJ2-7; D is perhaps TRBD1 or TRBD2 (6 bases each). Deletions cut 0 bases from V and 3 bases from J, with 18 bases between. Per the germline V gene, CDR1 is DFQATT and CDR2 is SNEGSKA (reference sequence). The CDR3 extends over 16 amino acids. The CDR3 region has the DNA TGCAGTGCTAGAGATCTGTGGGGGGCAACTAGCTACGAGCAGTACTTC. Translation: CSARDLWGATSYEQYF.

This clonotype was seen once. The CDR3 region has the DNA TGCGCCAGCAGCCACCACGCGGGAAAAGGGGGCAATGAGCAGTTCTTC. Translation: CASSHHAGKGGNEQFF. This chain joins TRBV5-1 and TRBJ2-7, with D possibly being TRBD1 or TRBD2 (6 bases each). The last part of the DNA fits TRBJ2-1 better; the J call may be wrong. This CDR3 comprises 16 residues. The V gene's germline CDR1 is SGHRS and CDR2 YFSETQ.

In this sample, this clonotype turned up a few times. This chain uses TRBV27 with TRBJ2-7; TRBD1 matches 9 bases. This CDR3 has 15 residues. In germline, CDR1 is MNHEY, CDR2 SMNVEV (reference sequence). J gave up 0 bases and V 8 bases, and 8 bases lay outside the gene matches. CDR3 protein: CASSYRGQGSYEQYF. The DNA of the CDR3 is TGTGCCAGCTCCTACAGGGGGCAAGGCTCCTACGAGCAGTACTTC.